This TCR beta chain is from a study of a mutant IDH1 vaccine in newly diagnosed glioma. Time point in this sample: baseline, week 1 (first vaccination visit). Treatment of the sample: pre-vaccination baseline after standard-of-care therapy. The donors' diagnosis was new WHO grade 3 or 4 astrocytoma that was IDH1-mutant and ATRX-lost. Trimming took 2 bases from V and 0 from J; bases not matched to a gene: 3. The CDR3 contains 16 residues. Germline CDR1 is KGHSH and CDR2 is LQKENI. TCRdb's table, derived via immunoSEQ multiplex PCR, lists solely in-frame clones and lacks some. The sample shows around 92,000 clones, over 85% of them seen only once.

The gene calls are TRBV18 and TRBJ1-2, with 10 positions matching TRBD1. The receptor was isolated from a woman aged 45-59 years with glioma. The specimen was PBMCs, collected from a glioma patient treated with radiotherapy, temozolomide or both. The CDR3 loop is CASSPAGTGANYGYTF. In nucleotides, the CDR3 is TGTGCCAGCTCACCAGCCGGGACAGGGGCTAACTATGGCTACACCTTC. The entire variable domain, with the rest obtained from reference TRBV18 and TRBJ1-2, is as follows: NAGVMQNPRHLVRRRGQEARLRCSPMKGHSHVYWYRQLPEEGLKFMVYLQKENIIDESGMPKERFSAEFPKEGPSILRIQQVVRGDSAAYFCASSPAGTGANYGYTFGSGTRLTVV.